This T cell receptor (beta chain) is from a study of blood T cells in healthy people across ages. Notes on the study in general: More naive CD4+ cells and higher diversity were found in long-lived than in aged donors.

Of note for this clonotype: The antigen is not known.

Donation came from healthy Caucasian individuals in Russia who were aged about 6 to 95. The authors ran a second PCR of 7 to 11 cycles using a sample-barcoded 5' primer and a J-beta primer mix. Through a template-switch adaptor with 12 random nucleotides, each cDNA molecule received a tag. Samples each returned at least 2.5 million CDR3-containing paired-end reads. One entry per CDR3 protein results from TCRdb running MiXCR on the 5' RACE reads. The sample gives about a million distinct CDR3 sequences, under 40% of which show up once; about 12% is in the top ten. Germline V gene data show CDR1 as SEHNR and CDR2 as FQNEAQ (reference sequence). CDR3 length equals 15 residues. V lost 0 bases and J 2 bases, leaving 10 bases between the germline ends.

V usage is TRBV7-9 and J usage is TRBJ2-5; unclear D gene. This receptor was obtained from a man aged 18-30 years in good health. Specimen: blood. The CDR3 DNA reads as TGTGCCAGCAGCTTAGCTAACTACATTCAAGAGACCCAGTACTTC. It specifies CASSLANYIQETQYF.